This T cell receptor (beta chain) derives from a study of post-analysis software for immune sequencing data. Prepared TCR beta cDNA libraries contained unique molecular identifiers. From the PCR reads, TCRdb called clonotypes with MiXCR, one entry per CDR3 protein. The profile covers 500,000 to 600,000 distinct CDR3 sequences, with about 40% appearing a single time and 1.5% to 2% taken by the ten largest. This receptor was taken from a girl aged 5-17 years with multiple sclerosis. Sequencing was performed on blood.

The CDR3 here is CASSRMGRRGIEAFF. The CDR3 region has the DNA TGTGCCAGCAGTAGAATGGGACGGAGGGGGATTGAAGCTTTCTTT. The chain carries TRBV25-1 and TRBJ1-1; TRBD1 might be the D (6 bases). The V end lost 5 bases, the J end lost 7 bases, and 20 bases lay between the germline ends. The germline CDR1 and CDR2 sequences are MGHDK and SYGVNS. The CDR3 loop spans 15 amino acids.